The 14 T cell receptor beta chains in this list originate from one sample, sequenced in a study of blood T cells in healthy people across ages (dated by TCRdb to the mid-2010s). The library was made by 5' RACE. Sequenced using an Illumina HiSeq 2500. A second PCR of about 6 to 11 cycles was performed with a sample-barcoded 5' primer and a J-beta primer mix. TCRdb passed the public sequencing reads through fastp at Q25 and MiXCR, retaining productive beta sequences. Under each unique CDR3 protein, matching rows form one entry showing the most common genes and DNA. In this sample the table shows hundreds of thousands of distinct CDR3 sequences, 25% to 35% of which occur a single time. The ten largest clones capture approximately 15% of the sample. Sequenced input: blood. Receptor source: a woman of 80 years or more in good health.

About this clonotype: The junction departs from germline at one end; a sequencing error may be responsible. The chain combines TRBV12-3 or TRBV12-4 with TRBJ2-3; TRBD2 matches 12 bases. The CDR3 is made up of 18 amino acids. The CDR3 loop is CASSLAASGGARADMQYF. The CDR3 nucleotides are TGTGCCAGCAGTTTAGCGGCTAGCGGGGGGGCTAGAGCAGATATGCAGTATTTT.

This clonotype was recorded many times. The chain has TRBV6-1 and TRBJ2-1; weak D call: TRBD2 (6 bases). CDR3 length equals 15 residues. Looked up from germline, CDR1 is MNHNS and CDR2 is SASEGT. Between the trimmed V and J ends, which lost 11 bases and 1 base, there was a span of 18 bases. CDR3 nucleotides: TGTGCCGGGGGGATTGGGGGAGGATCCTACAATGAGCAGTTCTTC. This translates into CAGGIGGGSYNEQFF.

The table lists this clonotype with a few counts. This may come from a read error, since a much larger clone is one base off. The chain carries TRBV7-3 and TRBJ2-7; 16 bases match TRBD2. V trimming: 5 bases; J trimming: 7 bases; junction bases outside the gene matches: 11. Per germline, CDR1 SGHTA and CDR2 FQGTGA. This CDR3 has 17 amino acids. The CDR3 region is CASSPPGLAGGPTEQYF. DNA of the CDR3: TGTGCCAGCAGCCCCCCGGGACTAGCGGGGGGGCCTACTGAGCAGTACTTC.

This clonotype was seen more than once but under ten times. The chain recombines TRBV6-1 with TRBJ2-7; D possibly matches TRBD1 or TRBD2 (5 bases each). In germline, CDR1 is MNHNS, CDR2 SASEGT. The CDR3 is made up of 15 amino acids. The V and J ends lost 5 bases and 7 bases respectively, with 21 bases between them. Written as DNA, the CDR3 is TGTGCCAGCAGTCACCGGGACGGATCCTACAATGAGCAGTACTTC. Its protein is CASSHRDGSYNEQYF.

CDR3 amino acids: CASSQDRRAGFNEQFF. CDR3 DNA sequence: TGTGCCAGCAGCCAAGATCGCAGGGCTGGTTTCAATGAGCAGTTCTTC. The V gene is TRBV4-2, the J gene TRBJ2-1, with D possibly TRBD1 on 5 matching bases. The CDR3 has 16 amino acids. V lost 0 bases, J lost 6 bases, and 15 bases lay in between. Germline V CDR1 and CDR2: LGHNA, YNFKEQ.

The chain combines TRBV30 with TRBJ1-1, with no clear D. The CDR3 spans 16 residues. V was pared by 3 bases and J by 4 bases, with 21 bases between. Germline V gives CDR1 GTSNPN, CDR2 SVGIG (reference sequence). The CDR3 coding sequence is TGTGCCTGGAGCGCCCCCGTGGTCCTCTGGGGCACTGAAGCTTTCTTT. It is translated as CAWSAPVVLWGTEAFF.

The rearrangement uses TRBV20-1 and TRBJ2-4; no firm D call. CDR1 is DFQATT, CDR2 SNEGSKA, per germline (reference sequence). The CDR3 length is 14 residues. Trimming stripped 0 bases from V and 0 bases from J, with 6 bases between. Here the CDR3 reads CSARDSLAKNIQYF. The CDR3 coding sequence is TGCAGTGCTAGAGATTCCTTAGCCAAAAACATTCAGTACTTC.

Remarks on this clonotype: One end of the junction fails to match germline, which may point to a read error. The rearrangement links TRBV5-6 to TRBJ1-1; weak D call: TRBD1 (6 bases). Germline-derived CDR1 and CDR2 are SGHDT and YYEEEE. The CDR3 length is 20 residues. The CDR3 protein is CASSFGADRHQKGLNAEAFF. CDR3 in DNA: TGTGCCAGCAGCTTTGGAGCTGACAGGCACCAGAAGGGACTGAACGCTGAAGCTTTCTTT.

This clonotype appeared many times. The chain carries TRBV9 and TRBJ2-3; D is possibly TRBD2 (6 bases). The CDR3 length is 11 residues. The germline V and J ends were trimmed by 4 bases and 9 bases, with 9 bases remaining between them. Germline V CDR1 and CDR2: SGDLS, YYNGEE. CDR3 sequence reads: CASSWEETQYF. As DNA, the CDR3 is TGTGCCAGCAGCTGGGAGGAGACGCAGTATTTT.

This clonotype was counted ten times or more. The chain combines TRBV6-2 or TRBV6-3 with TRBJ1-1, with D maybe TRBD1 (5 bases). This CDR3 is built from 13 residues. V dropped 2 bases and J dropped 6 bases, with 10 bases sitting between them. The germline V gene has CDR1 MNHEY and CDR2 SVGEGT. The CDR3 loop reads CASSYGGRAEAFF. DNA of the CDR3: TGTGCCAGCAGTTACGGGGGAAGGGCTGAAGCTTTCTTT.

The sample holds one count of this clonotype. A much larger clone lies a single base off, so this may be a read error. The V call is TRBV30, the J call TRBJ2-5; no reliable D call. CDR1 is GTSNPN and CDR2 is SVGIG in the germline V gene (reference sequence). The CDR3 consists of 14 residues. V was cut by 2 bases and J by 11 bases, with 21 bases left in between. The CDR3 protein is CAWSSPGPNYGQYF. The CDR3 DNA is TGTGCCTGGAGTTCCCCAGGACCAAACTACGGGCAGTACTTC.

This clonotype was counted at least ten times. This chain joins TRBV27 and TRBJ2-1, with D perhaps TRBD1 (6 bases). This CDR3 contains 14 residues. V lost 6 bases and J 8 bases, leaving 17 bases between the germline ends. Germline assignment: CDR1 MNHEY and CDR2 SMNVEV (reference sequence). The CDR3 loop reads CASRRTGPLYEQFF. CDR3 nucleotide sequence: TGTGCCAGCAGGAGAACAGGGCCCCTCTATGAGCAGTTCTTC.

There are a few counts of this clonotype. The chain couples TRBV6-2 or TRBV6-3 to TRBJ1-1; 9 positions agree with TRBD1. Trimming removed 9 bases from V and 1 base from J; junction bases left unmatched: 9. CDR1 and CDR2 from the germline V gene are MNHEY and SVGEGT. The CDR3 consists of 15 residues. CDR3 DNA: TGTGCCAGTTGCAAGACAGGGGGGACGAACACTGAAGCTTTCTTT. Its translation is CASCKTGGTNTEAFF.

In this sample, this clonotype turned up many times. This chain joins TRBV30 and TRBJ2-7, with 7 bases matching TRBD2. Germline assignment: CDR1 GTSNPN and CDR2 SVGIG (reference sequence). V lost 3 bases to trimming and J lost 0 bases; unmatched junction nucleotides: 2. The CDR3 runs to 13 residues. CDR3 bases: TGTGCCTGGAGCCGGACTAGCTCCTACGAGCAGTACTTC. Its translation: CAWSRTSSYEQYF.